The 23 T cell receptor beta chains below come from one sample, sequenced in a study of T-cell memory formation after mild COVID-19. TCRdb used MiXCR to reprocess the 5' RACE reads, holding one entry per CDR3 protein. The sample holds more than 100,000 distinct CDR3 sequences; roughly 6.2% are singletons and the top ten take roughly 2%. Sequenced material: PBMCs or a T cell subset sorted from them (not recorded which). The receptors originated from an adult woman who had mild COVID-19 (a few samples of this study predate the infection). Cell type and time point are not known.

The table lists this clonotype with many counts. The chain has TRBV12-3 or TRBV12-4 and TRBJ1-2, with D possibly matching TRBD1 (5 bases). Trimming shortened V by 7 bases and J by 7 bases, and 19 bases separated the two germline ends. The CDR3 is 14 amino acids. CDR3 loop: CASIPRVRNSGYTF. As DNA, the CDR3 is TGTGCCAGCATCCCCAGGGTCAGGAATAGTGGCTACACCTTC.

This clonotype has ten or more counts. One end of the junction is discordant with germline, which a read error may explain. V and J are TRBV29-1 and TRBJ2-3, with TRBD2 as a possible D gene (5 bases). In germline, CDR1 is SQVTM, CDR2 ANQGSEA. CDR3 length: 14 amino acids. The CDR3 DNA follows: TGCAGCGTTGACGCGAGGGAGAGCAGAGATACGCAGTATTTT. Its protein product is CSVDARESRDTQYF.

This clonotype was counted many times. The DNA for the CDR3 is TGTGCCTGGAGTGTTGGGGACACCCCCGTGTCCGAGCAGTACTTC. Translated, it gives CAWSVGDTPVSEQYF. V usage is TRBV30 and J usage is TRBJ2-7; tentative D call: TRBD1 (6 bases). The CDR3 length is 15 residues. Germline CDR1 and CDR2: GTSNPN and SVGIG (reference sequence). V lost 0 bases, J lost 6 bases, and 18 bases lay in between.

The CDR3 DNA follows: TGTGCCAGCTCCGGATACTCCTACAATGAGCAGTTCTTC. It codes for CASSGYSYNEQFF. V and J are TRBV18 and TRBJ2-1, with D unresolved. This CDR3 is built from 13 residues. V was shortened by 6 bases and J by 0 bases, with 6 bases between the two germline ends. Germline CDR1 and CDR2: KGHSH and LQKENI. The complete variable domain, with remaining parts taken from reference TRBV18 and TRBJ2-1, reads NAGVMQNPRHLVRRRGQEARLRCSPMKGHSHVYWYRQLPEEGLKFMVYLQKENIIDESGMPKERFSAEFPKEGPSILRIQQVVRGDSAAYFCASSGYSYNEQFFGPGTRLTVL.

This clonotype was seen a handful of times. The chain combines TRBV5-1 with TRBJ2-7; D gene uncertain. Trimming removed 5 bases from V and 6 bases from J, with 15 bases in between. The CDR3 is 13 residues long. Germline CDR1 and CDR2: SGHRS and YFSETQ. CDR3 in amino acids: CASSWSEVSEQYF. CDR3 DNA sequence: TGCGCCAGCAGTTGGTCTGAGGTGAGCGAGCAGTACTTC. Combining the CDR3 with reference TRBV5-1 and TRBJ2-7 gives the whole variable domain KAGVTQTPRYLIKTRGQQVTLSCSPISGHRSVSWYQQTPGQGLQFLFEYFSETQRNKGNFPGRFSGRQFSNSRSEMNVSTLELGDSALYLCASSWSEVSEQYFGPGTRLTVT.

This clonotype turned up a few times. The chain uses TRBV18 and TRBJ1-1, with D possibly matching TRBD1 (6 bases). From germline, CDR1 is KGHSH and CDR2 LQKENI. This CDR3 region has 15 residues. V was trimmed by 6 bases and J by 1 base, leaving 15 bases between them. CDR3 in DNA: TGTGCCAGCTCGCCAAATTCGGGACAGAACACTGAAGCTTTCTTT. Encoded protein: CASSPNSGQNTEAFF.

This clonotype has a count of ten or more. The V gene is TRBV5-1, the J gene TRBJ2-5, with 8 bases that match TRBD2. The germline V gene encodes CDR1 SGHRS and CDR2 YFSETQ. Unmatched junction bases numbered 16, after V lost 4 bases and J lost 5 bases. The CDR3 length is 17 residues. CDR3 bases: TGCGCCAGCAGCCTGGGACTAGTTGGACCAGAAAGGGAGACCCAGTACTTC. As protein: CASSLGLVGPERETQYF.

V usage is TRBV10-3 and J usage is TRBJ2-2; 7 bases line up with TRBD2. The length of the CDR3 is 17 residues. Germline loops: CDR1 ENHRY, CDR2 SYGVKD. Germline trimming cut 2 bases from V and 1 base from J; bases unmatched to any gene: 7. The CDR3 nucleotides read TGTGCCATCAGTGAGCTTGGAACTAGCGTGAACACCGGGGAGCTGTTTTTT. This gives the protein CAISELGTSVNTGELFF.

The table lists this clonotype with a few counts. V and J are TRBV29-1 and TRBJ2-3; D might be TRBD1 or TRBD2, each matching 5 bases. Germline V gives CDR1 SQVTM, CDR2 ANQGSEA. CDR3 size: 16 residues. V dropped 0 bases and J dropped 7 bases, with 20 bases sitting between them. This CDR3 reads CSVEDRRTPREHTQYF. CDR3 nucleotides: TGCAGCGTTGAAGATCGGAGGACACCTCGTGAGCATACGCAGTATTTT.

This clonotype was detected many times. V usage is TRBV6-5 and J usage is TRBJ1-1, with a weak D call TRBD1 (6 bases). The CDR3 is 13 amino acids. Germline-derived CDR1 and CDR2 are MNHEY and SVGAGI. Trimming removed 6 bases at V and 1 base at J, with 9 bases between. The CDR3 coding sequence is TGTGCCAGCAGGGGGGCCGCGAACACTGAAGCTTTCTTT. This encodes CASRGAANTEAFF.

This clonotype was observed at least ten times. CDR3 bases: TGCGCCAGCCGAGAGGCCCTCAGGGAAAAACTGTTTTTT. This codes for CASREALREKLFF. This chain joins TRBV5-1 and TRBJ1-4, with no clear D. Germline CDR1 SGHRS, CDR2 YFSETQ. The CDR3 is made up of 13 amino acids. Trimming cost V 7 bases and J 8 bases, with 15 bases left between them.

J is TRBJ1-1 and V is TRBV20-1; 7 positions agree with TRBD1. Germline V gene lookup returns CDR1 DFQATT and CDR2 SNEGSKA (reference sequence). The ends lost 5 bases at V and 4 bases at J; junction bases unmatched: 7. The CDR3 is 13 amino acids. CDR3: CSAETAGGTEAFF. CDR3 DNA sequence: TGCAGTGCTGAGACTGCAGGGGGCACTGAAGCTTTCTTT.

The chain uses TRBV5-4 and TRBJ2-5; D is undetermined. The germline V gene encodes CDR1 SGHNT and CDR2 YYREEE (reference sequence). Trimming pared 0 bases from V and 5 bases from J, leaving 11 bases between. This CDR3 comprises 14 residues. The CDR3 loop is CASSLGAYGETQYF. The CDR3 DNA follows: TGTGCCAGCAGCTTGGGGGCCTACGGGGAGACCCAGTACTTC. Using reference TRBV5-4 and TRBJ2-5 for the parts outside the CDR3, the full variable domain is ETGVTQSPTHLIKTRGQQVTLRCSSQSGHNTVSWYQQALGQGPQFIFQYYREEENGRGNFPPRFSGLQFPNYSSELNVNALELDDSALYLCASSLGAYGETQYFGPGTRLLVL.

This clonotype occurred many times. The chain couples TRBV6-2 or TRBV6-3 to TRBJ1-1; a weak D match, TRBD1 (5 bases). V was shortened by 6 bases and J by 10 bases, with 21 bases between the two germline ends. CDR3 length equals 14 residues. Germline CDR1 reads MNHEY; CDR2 reads SVGEGT. CDR3 protein: CASRQSTGRGRAFF. The CDR3 nucleotides read TGTGCCAGCAGACAATCTACAGGCCGCGGACGAGCTTTCTTT.

The CDR3 loop is CASSLVLGTEWYEQYF. CDR3 sequence (DNA): TGTGCCAGCAGCTTAGTTCTGGGTACCGAATGGTACGAGCAGTACTTC. J is TRBJ2-7 and V is TRBV11-2; no clear D. The V gene's germline CDR1 is SGHAT and CDR2 FQNNGV. The V end was cut by 1 base, the J end by 4 bases, with 17 bases between. This CDR3 region has 16 residues.

This clonotype was observed at least ten times. J is TRBJ2-2 and V is TRBV7-3; TRBD1 matches at 7 bases. This CDR3 is built from 16 residues. Germline V gene sequence: CDR1 SGHTA, CDR2 FQGTGA. V lost 6 bases to trimming and J lost 4 bases; unmatched junction nucleotides: 11. Here the CDR3 reads CASSRSGTVSTGELFF. The CDR3 coding sequence is TGTGCCAGCAGTCGATCCGGGACAGTGTCCACCGGGGAGCTGTTTTTT.

This clonotype showed up many times. The chain joins TRBV7-2 to TRBJ2-1; perhaps TRBD2 as D (6 bases). Germline-derived CDR1 and CDR2 are SGHTA and FQGNSA. V shed 6 bases and J shed 3 bases, with 15 bases lying between them. The CDR3 has 15 residues. CDR3 amino acids: CASSPTGDRYNEQFF. Here the CDR3 DNA reads TGTGCCAGCAGTCCCACGGGGGACCGCTACAATGAGCAGTTCTTC.

This clonotype was observed a few times. V is TRBV3-1 and J is TRBJ2-7; D gene uncertain. The V and J ends lost 5 bases and 5 bases respectively, with 13 bases between them. Germline CDR1 and CDR2: LGHDT and YNNKEL (reference sequence). The CDR3 is 13 residues long. In DNA form, the CDR3 reads TGTGCCAGCAGCTCGGACGCCACCCACGAGCAGTACTTC. Protein sequence: CASSSDATHEQYF.

The V gene is TRBV12-3 or TRBV12-4, the J gene TRBJ1-5; D is undetermined. This CDR3 is 14 amino acids long. Trimming took off 4 bases at V and 7 bases at J, with 14 bases between the two ends. CDR3 nucleotide sequence: TGTGCCAGCAGTTATTCTTCGGCGAGGCAGCCCCAGCATTTT. It codes for CASSYSSARQPQHF.

This clonotype was seen only a few times. The chain recombines TRBV12-3 or TRBV12-4 with TRBJ2-2, with D uncertain. The CDR3 runs to 12 residues. The V end lost 7 bases, the J end lost 6 bases, and 9 bases lay between the germline ends. As DNA, the CDR3 is TGTGCCAGCACCTTAGGTCCCGGGGAGCTGTTTTTT. Translation: CASTLGPGELFF.

The genes are TRBV7-2 and TRBJ2-4; D remains unclear. The CDR3 spans 16 residues. The germline gives CDR1 SGHTA, CDR2 FQGNSA. The V end lost 2 bases, the J end lost 0 bases, and 11 bases lay between the germline ends. The DNA for the CDR3 is TGTGCCAGCAGCTTACCTGGAGTAGTAGCCAAAAACATTCAGTACTTC. This translates into CASSLPGVVAKNIQYF.

The J gene is TRBJ2-1, the V gene TRBV6-1; 7 bases are shared with TRBD1. V lost 6 bases to trimming and J lost 4 bases; unmatched junction nucleotides: 3. The CDR3 covers 13 residues. Germline CDR1 reads MNHNS; CDR2 reads SASEGT. CDR3 amino acids: CASRWGQYNEQFF. CDR3 nucleotides: TGTGCCAGCAGGTGGGGACAGTACAATGAGCAGTTCTTC.

The chain couples TRBV2 to TRBJ2-5; D remains ambiguous. The CDR3 extends over 15 amino acids. The germline gives CDR1 SNHLY, CDR2 FYNNEI. Trimming shortened V by 6 bases and J by 4 bases, and 18 bases separated the two germline ends. CDR3 region: CASRADYQGGETQYF. In DNA form, the CDR3 reads TGTGCCAGCAGGGCGGATTACCAAGGCGGAGAGACCCAGTACTTC.